This is a list of T cell receptor beta chains from one sample in a study of cytotoxic CD8 clonotypes in ibrutinib-treated CLL. Profiling relied on immunoSEQ multiplex PCR, and the TCRdb table lists in-frame clones only, not all of them. The sample has 250,000 to 350,000 clones; more than 70% are singletons. Material: PBMCs, obtained at disease progression, from a patient treated with ibrutinib. The receptor source for this set is a human donor with chronic lymphocytic leukemia. CDR3s include the opening cysteine and the closing phenylalanine or tryptophan. The D gene is left open where the match is weak. Some rows mark clone size as missing; the rest say once, few, many or name a class of expanded clone.

j_gene: TRBJ2-7
d_gene: NA
v_gene: TRBV5-5
abundance: NA
CDR3nt: TGTGCCAGCAGCTTGGGACACTACGAGCAGTACTTC
CDR3aa: CASSLGHYEQYF

j_gene: TRBJ2-3
d_gene: NA
v_gene: TRBV27
abundance: NA
CDR3nt: TGTGCCAGCAGTTTTATGGGACCCGATGCGCAGTATTTT
CDR3aa: CASSFMGPDAQYF

j_gene: TRBJ2-7
d_gene: TRBD1
v_gene: TRBV11-2
abundance: NA
CDR3nt: TGTGCCAGCAGACAACAGGGGTCCTACGAGCAGTACTTC
CDR3aa: CASRQQGSYEQYF

j_gene: TRBJ1-1
d_gene: NA
v_gene: TRBV4-1
abundance: NA
CDR3nt: TGCGCCAGCAGCCGCGTCGGAAGGCCAGACACTGAAGCTTTCTTT
CDR3aa: CASSRVGRPDTEAFF

j_gene: TRBJ2-2
d_gene: NA
v_gene: TRBV6-5
abundance: NA
CDR3nt: TGTGCCAGCAGTTATGGGTTTTCGAACACCGGGGAGCTGTTTTTT
CDR3aa: CASSYGFSNTGELFF

j_gene: TRBJ2-7
d_gene: TRBD1
v_gene: TRBV7-8
abundance: once
CDR3nt: TGTGCCAGCAGCTTAGGGGTCCCCTATCGGGACAGGAATCCCGAGCAGTACTTC
CDR3aa: CASSLGVPYRDRNPEQYF

j_gene: TRBJ2-3
d_gene: NA
v_gene: TRBV2
abundance: NA
CDR3nt: TGTGCCAGCAGTACGAGGGGGGGCGGAGCAGATACGCAGTATTTT
CDR3aa: CASSTRGGGADTQYF

j_gene: TRBJ2-7
d_gene: NA
v_gene: TRBV27
abundance: NA
CDR3nt: TGTGCCAGCAGCCCAGGGAGTGTTGGATCCTACGAGCAGTACTTC
CDR3aa: CASSPGSVGSYEQYF

j_gene: TRBJ1-3
d_gene: NA
v_gene: TRBV2
abundance: NA
CDR3nt: TGTGCCAGCAGTGAAGGGGGCCTGGGAAACACCATATATTTT
CDR3aa: CASSEGGLGNTIYF

j_gene: TRBJ2-1
d_gene: NA
v_gene: TRBV11-3
abundance: NA
CDR3nt: TGTGCCAGCAGCTTAACTAGCTGGAATGAGCAGTTCTTC
CDR3aa: CASSLTSWNEQFF

j_gene: TRBJ1-4
d_gene: NA
v_gene: TRBV2
abundance: once
CDR3nt: TGTGCCAGCAGTGTTTGGGCCGGTGAAAAACTGTTTTTT
CDR3aa: CASSVWAGEKLFF

j_gene: TRBJ1-2
d_gene: NA
v_gene: TRBV5-6
abundance: NA
CDR3nt: TGTGCCAGCAGCTGGGACGGCGGTAACTATGGCTACACCTTC
CDR3aa: CASSWDGGNYGYTF

j_gene: TRBJ2-7
d_gene: NA
v_gene: TRBV7-9
abundance: NA
CDR3nt: TGTGCCAGCAGCGCCGGGATGCGGGACGAGCAGTACTTC
CDR3aa: CASSAGMRDEQYF

j_gene: TRBJ2-5
d_gene: TRBD2
v_gene: TRBV4-3
abundance: NA
CDR3nt: TGCGCCAGCAGCCAAGAAGCCCGCGGGAGTGAGACCCAGTACTTC
CDR3aa: CASSQEARGSETQYF

j_gene: TRBJ1-2
d_gene: NA
v_gene: TRBV5-1
abundance: NA
CDR3nt: TGCGCCAGCAGCCCGACGATTCCCGCCTATGGCTACACCTTC
CDR3aa: CASSPTIPAYGYTF

j_gene: TRBJ2-3
d_gene: TRBD2
v_gene: TRBV18
abundance: NA
CDR3nt: TGTGCCAGCTCACCACCGGGACTAGCGGGATGGGAGAGGGATACGCAGTATTTT
CDR3aa: CASSPPGLAGWERDTQYF

j_gene: TRBJ1-1
d_gene: NA
v_gene: TRBV27
abundance: few
CDR3nt: TGTGCCAGCAGTCTCGGCAGGAACACTGAAGCTTTCTTT
CDR3aa: CASSLGRNTEAFF

j_gene: TRBJ2-3
d_gene: TRBD2
v_gene: TRBV10-1
abundance: once
CDR3nt: TGCGCCAGCAGTGACATTGGCCTAGCGGGGGGGCACGATACGCAGTATTTT
CDR3aa: CASSDIGLAGGHDTQYF

j_gene: TRBJ2-1
d_gene: TRBD2
v_gene: TRBV7-9
abundance: NA
CDR3nt: TGTGCCAGCAGCTTTGCGGGAGGCTTCAATGAGCAGTTCTTC
CDR3aa: CASSFAGGFNEQFF

j_gene: TRBJ2-2
d_gene: NA
v_gene: TRBV11-2
abundance: NA
CDR3nt: TGTGCCAGCAGCTTAAATGAGCACACCGGGGAGCTGTTTTTT
CDR3aa: CASSLNEHTGELFF

j_gene: TRBJ2-7
d_gene: TRBD2
v_gene: TRBV5-1
abundance: NA
CDR3nt: TGCGCCAGCAGAGGGGCTAGCGGGAAGGTCGAGCAGTACTTC
CDR3aa: CASRGASGKVEQYF

j_gene: TRBJ2-1
d_gene: TRBD1
v_gene: TRBV10-1
abundance: NA
CDR3nt: TGCGCCAGCAGTGGGCGACAGGGTGATGAGCAGTTCTTC
CDR3aa: CASSGRQGDEQFF

j_gene: TRBJ2-7
d_gene: TRBD1
v_gene: TRBV10-3
abundance: few
CDR3nt: TGTGCCATCAGTCACCGACAGGGGGCGACTTACGAGCAGTACTTC
CDR3aa: CAISHRQGATYEQYF